Listed below are T cell receptor beta chains from one sample, sequenced in a study of blood T cell repertoires in COVID-19. Profiled with immunoSEQ multiplex PCR; TCRdb holds only in-frame clones, not every one. The top ten hold 7% to 7.5% of the sample, which has about 340,000 clones, around 88% seen once. Specimen: peripheral blood. The source is a woman aged 60-70 years with COVID-19, enrolled during active disease. Both conserved end residues are part of each CDR3. A D gene is named only where the DNA matches it firmly. Clone size, where shown, is once, few, many, or a class for clones that have expanded.

TRBJ1-4	TRBV9	TRBD1	.	CASSRGADEKLFF	TGTGCCAGCTCCAGGGGGGCTGATGAAAAACTGTTTTTT
TRBJ1-2	TRBV25-1	.	.	CASREPDRMGYGYTF	TGTGCCAGCAGGGAACCCGACAGGATGGGCTATGGCTACACCTTC
TRBJ2-7	TRBV3-1/TRBV3-2	TRBD1	.	CASSYSSGTGGMVYEQYF	TGTGCCAGCAGCTATTCTTCGGGGACAGGGGGAATGGTCTACGAGCAGTACTTC
TRBJ2-3	TRBV2	.	.	CASMDRTSTDTQYF	TGTGCCAGTATGGACAGAACTAGCACAGATACGCAGTATTTT
TRBJ2-3	TRBV19	TRBD2	.	CASTLGLAGTDTQYF	TGTGCCAGTACTTTGGGACTAGCGGGGACAGATACGCAGTATTTT
TRBJ2-3	TRBV4-2	.	once	CASSQEGSTDTQYF	TGTGCCAGCAGCCAAGAGGGCAGCACAGATACGCAGTATTTT
TRBJ1-6	TRBV6-5	TRBD1	.	CASRRRQGNSPLHF	TGTGCCAGCAGAAGGAGACAGGGAAATTCACCCCTCCACTTT
TRBJ1-2	TRBV12-3/TRBV12-4	.	.	CASSLRRERGYTF	TGTGCCAGCAGTTTAAGGAGGGAACGAGGCTACACCTTC
TRBJ2-5	TRBV6-2/TRBV6-3	.	.	CASSYRSTSRETQYF	TGTGCCAGCAGTTATCGCTCCACTTCGCGAGAGACCCAGTACTTC
TRBJ2-3	TRBV2	TRBD2	.	CASALQRGGTDTQYF	TGTGCCAGCGCTCTCCAGCGGGGGGGGACAGATACGCAGTATTTT
TRBJ1-6	TRBV6-5	.	.	CASSYQGRSNSPLHF	TGTGCCAGCAGTTACCAGGGGAGATCGAATTCACCCCTCCACTTT
TRBJ1-1	TRBV5-6	.	.	CASSSGPRGKAFF	TGTGCCAGCAGCTCGGGACCGAGGGGGAAAGCTTTCTTT
TRBJ2-7	TRBV20-1	.	.	CSANDAGAYEQYF	TGCAGTGCTAATGATGCAGGGGCCTACGAGCAGTACTTC
TRBJ1-4	TRBV6-6	.	.	CASSYRTVTNEKLFF	TGTGCCAGCAGTTACCGGACAGTAACTAATGAAAAACTGTTTTTT
TRBJ1-4	TRBV6-1	TRBD1	few	CASSETGGLREKLFF	TGTGCCAGCAGTGAAACAGGGGGCTTGCGTGAAAAACTGTTTTTT
TRBJ2-7	TRBV9	.	.	CASSPHPGGTLYEQYF	TGTGCCAGCAGCCCACATCCCGGGGGGACACTCTACGAGCAGTACTTC
TRBJ1-2	TRBV7-8	TRBD1	once	CASSLRDRESGYTF	TGTGCCAGCAGCCTCCGGGACAGGGAATCTGGCTACACCTTC
TRBJ2-5	TRBV19	.	once	CASSLNTQETQYF	TGTGCCAGTAGTTTGAATACTCAAGAGACCCAGTACTTC